Each of the 19 T cell receptor beta chains below was sequenced from the same sample in a study of blood T cell repertoires in COVID-19. Repertoires were generated with immunoSEQ multiplex PCR, while TCRdb's copy carries only in-frame clones and drops some. The table has about 260,000 clones, about nine tenths seen once. The sample comprised peripheral blood. All receptors come from a man aged 55-75 years who had recovered from COVID-19.

The chain combines TRBV4-2 with TRBJ2-1, with D possibly matching TRBD1 (6 bases). Trimming pared 3 bases from V and 2 bases from J, leaving 14 bases between. The CDR3 has 16 amino acids. Germline V lookup: CDR1 LGHNA, CDR2 YNFKEQ. The CDR3 region is CASSHSSQGTYNEQFF. CDR3 DNA: TGTGCCAGCAGCCATTCTAGCCAGGGGACCTACAATGAGCAGTTCTTC.

This clone was picked up one time. The chain joins TRBV11-2 to TRBJ2-1, with 8 bases matching TRBD2. The V gene end was trimmed by 2 bases and the J gene end by 1 base; junction bases not matched to a gene: 7. Per the germline V gene, CDR1 is SGHAT and CDR2 is FQNNGV. The CDR3 is 17 residues long. CDR3 region: CASSLIGLAGSYNEQFF. The CDR3 region has the DNA TGTGCCAGCAGCTTAATAGGGTTAGCGGGGTCCTACAATGAGCAGTTCTTC.

In this sample, this clone turned up a few times. This chain connects TRBV13 to TRBJ2-1, with D unresolved. Germline V gene data show CDR1 as PRHDT and CDR2 as FYEKMQ (reference sequence). V lost 6 bases to trimming and J lost 5 bases, with 11 bases between them. The CDR3 runs 13 residues. CDR3 bases: TGTGCCAGCAGTCCAAAACCTAACAATGAGCAGTTCTTC. Protein: CASSPKPNNEQFF. The whole variable domain, filled in from reference TRBV13 and TRBJ2-1, reads AAGVIQSPRHLIKEKRETATLKCYPIPRHDTVYWYQQGPGQDPQFLISFYEKMQSDKGSIPDRFSAQQFSDYHSELNMSSLELGDSALYFCASSPKPNNEQFFGPGTRLTVL.

This chain uses TRBV7-3 with TRBJ2-3; no clear D gene. Trimming took 5 bases from V and 5 from J, leaving 8 bases between them. The CDR3 spans 12 residues. From germline, CDR1 is SGHTA and CDR2 FQGTGA. The CDR3 is CASSASGDTQYF. The CDR3 DNA reads as TGTGCCAGCAGCGCGAGTGGAGATACGCAGTATTTT.

The chain is built from TRBV6-2 or TRBV6-3 and TRBJ1-1; 7 bases are shared with TRBD1. This CDR3 spans 16 amino acids. Trimming at V came to 5 bases and at J to 0 bases, leaving 9 bases not matched to a gene. Per germline, CDR1 MNHEY and CDR2 SVGEGT. Here the CDR3 DNA reads TGTGCCAGCAGTCATAAACGGACAGGCGTGAACACTGAAGCTTTCTTT. This gives the protein CASSHKRTGVNTEAFF.

The chain couples TRBV5-1 to TRBJ2-5; 7 bases are a match to TRBD2. The V gene's germline CDR1 is SGHRS and CDR2 YFSETQ. Trimming removed 4 bases from V and 0 bases from J; junction bases left unmatched: 6. The CDR3 runs 15 residues. For the CDR3, the DNA is TGCGCCAGCAGCGCCCCGACTAGCTACCAAGAGACCCAGTACTTC. Encoded protein: CASSAPTSYQETQYF.

The chain recombines TRBV6-5 with TRBJ2-7, with 9 positions matching TRBD1. V was pared by 7 bases and J by 3 bases, with 7 bases of the junction left unmatched. Germline CDR1 is MNHEY and CDR2 is SVGAGI. There are 14 residues in the CDR3. The chain's CDR3 is CASKLQGASYEQYF. CDR3 DNA sequence: TGTGCCAGCAAGCTACAGGGGGCTAGCTACGAGCAGTACTTC.

The rearrangement links TRBV3-1 (or the pseudogene TRBV3-2) to TRBJ2-3; TRBD1 agrees at 9 bases. The CDR3 has 15 residues. The ends lost 4 bases at V and 0 bases at J; junction bases unmatched: 2. Germline V gene data show CDR1 as LGHDT and CDR2 as YNNKEL (reference sequence). The CDR3 region has the DNA TGTGCCAGCAGCCCCGGACAGGGGAGCACAGATACGCAGTATTTT. This sequence encodes CASSPGQGSTDTQYF.

This clone has a handful of counts. V is TRBV19 and J is TRBJ1-1; D ambiguous. Germline V gives CDR1 LNHDA, CDR2 SQIVND (reference sequence). The V and J ends lost 6 bases and 1 base respectively, with 6 bases between them. The length of the CDR3 is 12 residues. The CDR3 DNA reads as TGTGCCAGTAGGCCAGGGAACACTGAAGCTTTCTTT. As protein: CASRPGNTEAFF.

This clone was recorded a few times. The V call is TRBV5-5, the J call TRBJ2-1; TRBD1 agrees at 7 bases. Germline V CDR1 and CDR2: SGHKS, YYEKEE (reference sequence). The CDR3 sequence is 12 residues long. V shed 3 bases, J shed 15 bases, and the junction held 9 bases outside the gene matches. The CDR3, as DNA: TGTGCCAGCAGCTCTGTGGGGACAGAGTCGTTCTTC. This codes for CASSSVGTESFF. The whole variable domain, remainder taken from reference TRBV5-5 and TRBJ2-1, is DAGVTQSPTHLIKTRGQQVTLRCSPISGHKSVSWYQQVLGQGPQFIFQYYEKEERGRGNFPDRFSARQFPNYSSELNVNALLLGDSALYLCASSSVGTESFFGPGTRLTVL.

The V call is TRBV5-1, the J call TRBJ2-5; 11 positions agree with TRBD2. Germline CDR1 is SGHRS and CDR2 is YFSETQ. The CDR3 has 16 residues. J was trimmed by 5 bases and V by 4 bases; bases with no gene match: 10. CDR3 region: CASSAKLAGVIETQYF. Here the CDR3 DNA reads TGCGCCAGCAGCGCAAAACTAGCGGGGGTAATTGAGACCCAGTACTTC. The full variable domain, with the rest looked up from reference TRBV5-1 and TRBJ2-5, is KAGVTQTPRYLIKTRGQQVTLSCSPISGHRSVSWYQQTPGQGLQFLFEYFSETQRNKGNFPGRFSGRQFSNSRSEMNVSTLELGDSALYLCASSAKLAGVIETQYFGPGTRLLVL.

The chain employs TRBV6-1 and TRBJ2-7; 8 positions agree with TRBD2. The CDR3 runs to 15 residues. Losses at the gene ends were 3 bases for V and 2 bases for J; bases not matched to a gene: 6. Germline assignment: CDR1 MNHNS and CDR2 SASEGT. The CDR3 region is CASSDGGVRTYEQYF. CDR3 in DNA: TGTGCCAGCAGTGACGGGGGGGTCAGAACCTACGAGCAGTACTTC.

The chain employs TRBV5-1 and TRBJ1-1; D gene ambiguous. The CDR3 spans 15 residues. Germline CDR1 is SGHRS and CDR2 is YFSETQ. Trimming pared 2 bases from V and 5 bases from J, leaving 16 bases between. CDR3 coding DNA: TGCGCCAGCAGCTTCTTTGAGGATTCTAGTACTGAAGCTTTCTTT. This sequence encodes CASSFFEDSSTEAFF. Full variable domain (remainder filled in from reference TRBV5-1 and TRBJ1-1): KAGVTQTPRYLIKTRGQQVTLSCSPISGHRSVSWYQQTPGQGLQFLFEYFSETQRNKGNFPGRFSGRQFSNSRSEMNVSTLELGDSALYLCASSFFEDSSTEAFFGQGTRLTVV.

The V gene is TRBV5-4, the J gene TRBJ1-2, with D tentatively TRBD1 (6 bases). The germline V gene has CDR1 SGHNT and CDR2 YYREEE (reference sequence). Deletions cut 4 bases from V and 3 bases from J, with 10 bases between. The CDR3 spans 13 residues. The CDR3 sequence is CASSQGSDYGYTF. The CDR3 DNA reads as TGTGCCAGCAGCCAGGGGTCCGACTATGGCTACACCTTC.

CDR3 in amino acids: CASSFQAVAGELFF. The CDR3 coding sequence is TGTGCCAGCAGTTTTCAGGCAGTGGCCGGGGAGCTGTTTTTT. The gene calls are TRBV27 and TRBJ2-2; no definite D call. V dropped 3 bases and J dropped 6 bases, with 11 bases sitting between them. The CDR3 totals 14 residues. The germline V gene encodes CDR1 MNHEY and CDR2 SMNVEV (reference sequence).

V is TRBV5-1 and J is TRBJ2-1; TRBD2 matches at 11 bases. The CDR3 runs 15 residues. Per germline, CDR1 SGHRS and CDR2 YFSETQ. Trimming took 1 base from V and 7 from J; bases not matched to a gene: 4. The CDR3 sequence: CASSLLAGGRNEQFF. CDR3 DNA: TGCGCCAGCAGCTTGTTAGCGGGGGGGAGAAATGAGCAGTTCTTC.

As DNA, the CDR3 is TGTGCCAGCAGCTTAGACGGGGTCAGCACAGATACGCAGTATTTT. As protein: CASSLDGVSTDTQYF. The chain carries TRBV7-9 and TRBJ2-3; TRBD2 is a possible D gene (5 bases). Trimming left V 1 base short and J 0 bases short, with 8 bases between. Germline V gives CDR1 SEHNR, CDR2 FQNEAQ (reference sequence). This CDR3 contains 15 residues.

The rearrangement joins TRBV27 to TRBJ2-5; a weak D match, TRBD1 (6 bases). Germline CDR1 reads MNHEY; CDR2 reads SMNVEV (reference sequence). The CDR3 is 15 residues long. V lost 2 bases, J lost 4 bases, and 14 bases lay in between. Here the CDR3 reads CASSLQGTRSETQYF. The CDR3 bases are TGTGCCAGCAGTTTACAGGGGACCCGATCAGAGACCCAGTACTTC.

This clone came up a few times. J is TRBJ2-2 and V is TRBV18, with D perhaps TRBD1 (6 bases). The ends were cut back, 2 bases at V and 6 bases at J, with 25 bases in the middle. The CDR3 sequence is 19 residues long. The V gene's germline CDR1 is KGHSH and CDR2 LQKENI. The CDR3 nucleotides are TGTGCCAGCTCACCAGTAGGACAGTTCCTTACGGCTACCGCCGGGGAGCTGTTTTTT. It specifies CASSPVGQFLTATAGELFF.